The clone carrying this T cell receptor beta chain turned up a few times. Its antigen remains unknown. The record originates from a study of response to subunit inactivated influenza vaccine. Findings of the study overall: Authors suggested that a seasonal influenza vaccination recruits few new T cells each time.

TCRdb reanalysed the RT-PCR reads using MiXCR and keeps one entry per CDR3 protein. This sample has roughly 700,000 distinct CDR3 sequences; 15% to 19% occur once, and the top ten carry about 9.9%. There are 12 residues in the CDR3. The V gene's germline CDR1 is SQVTM and CDR2 ANQGSEA. Trimming took off 1 base at V and 0 bases at J, with 4 bases between the two ends. This clonotype was obtained from a man aged 45-65 years who received an inactivated influenza vaccine. The starting material was PBMCs from blood, obtained about 13 days after vaccination. V usage is TRBV29-1 and J usage is TRBJ2-7; D not certain. The CDR3 DNA sequence: TGCAGCGTTGAAGGGCCCTCCTACGAGCAGTACTTC. This gives the protein CSVEGPSYEQYF.